Below are 19 T cell receptor beta chains sequenced from a single sample in a study of blood T cell repertoires in COVID-19. Produced via immunoSEQ multiplex PCR; TCRdb's table is partial and in-frame only. The sample records approximately 210,000 clones, 84% being singletons. Sequences were obtained from peripheral blood. The origin of the receptors is a woman in her 50s with active or convalescent COVID-19.

CDR3 DNA: TGCGCCAGCAGCTTGCAGTCGTACAATGAGCAGTTCTTC. It encodes CASSLQSYNEQFF. The chain uses TRBV5-1 and TRBJ2-1; D is unresolved. Germline CDR1 reads SGHRS; CDR2 reads YFSETQ. The CDR3 contains 13 residues. The V end lost 1 base, the J end lost 4 bases, and 6 bases lay between the germline ends.

This chain joins TRBV20-1 and TRBJ2-5; D perhaps matches TRBD2 (5 bases). This CDR3 is built from 14 residues. Per the germline V gene, CDR1 is DFQATT and CDR2 is SNEGSKA (reference sequence). V shed 3 bases and J shed 3 bases, with 14 bases lying between them. The CDR3 DNA reads as TGCAGTGCTAGTTGGTACAGCGGAGAAGAGACCCAGTACTTC. Translating it yields CSASWYSGEETQYF.

The V call is TRBV11-2, the J call TRBJ1-4; perhaps TRBD1 as D (5 bases). V lost 4 bases and J lost 7, with 10 bases in between. CDR1 and CDR2 (germline): SGHAT, FQNNGV. CDR3 length: 13 residues. CDR3 coding DNA: TGTGCCAGCAGCTCTCAGGGTCCTGAAAAACTGTTTTTT. Its protein product is CASSSQGPEKLFF.

This clone has more than one count but fewer than ten. Additional DNA sequences in this sample encode the identical CDR3. This chain's CDR3 is CASSPRDYRLRDEQFF. In DNA, the CDR3 is TGTGCCAGCAGCCCCCGGGACTACCGCCTTAGGGATGAGCAGTTCTTC. The chain is built from TRBV5-4 and TRBJ2-1; TRBD2 matches at 7 bases. V lost 4 bases to trimming and J lost 8 bases; unmatched junction nucleotides: 15. CDR1 is SGHNT, CDR2 YYREEE, per germline (reference sequence). The CDR3 has 16 amino acids.

This chain connects TRBV2 to TRBJ1-1; D is ambiguous. The CDR3 extends over 12 amino acids. V shed 7 bases and J shed 1 base, with 7 bases lying between them. In germline, CDR1 is SNHLY, CDR2 FYNNEI. CDR3 in DNA: TGTGCCAGCAAGAGGAGGAACACTGAAGCTTTCTTT. Translating gives CASKRRNTEAFF. Full variable domain (remainder filled in from reference TRBV2 and TRBJ1-1): EPEVTQTPSHQVTQMGQEVILRCVPISNHLYFYWYRQILGQKVEFLVSFYNNEISEKSEIFDDQFSVERPDGSNFTLKIRSTKLEDSAMYFCASKRRNTEAFFGQGTRLTVV.

The rearrangement uses TRBV7-3 and TRBJ2-1; possible D gene TRBD1, 5 bases. The CDR3 runs 16 residues. Between the trimmed V and J ends, which lost 2 bases and 6 bases, there was a span of 17 bases. Germline-derived CDR1 and CDR2 are SGHTA and FQGTGA. Here the CDR3 DNA reads TGTGCCAGCAGCTTATATCTTACGGATAGGGGCAATGAGCAGTTCTTC. Protein: CASSLYLTDRGNEQFF. Looking up the rest from reference TRBV7-3 and TRBJ2-1 gives the full variable domain: GAGVSQTPSNKVTEKGKYVELRCDPISGHTALYWYRQSLGQGPEFLIYFQGTGAADDSGLPNDRFFAVRPEGSVSTLKIQRTERGDSAVYLCASSLYLTDRGNEQFFGPGTRLTVL.

The chain recombines TRBV11-2 with TRBJ2-7; 8 nucleotides line up with TRBD2. Germline CDR1 is SGHAT and CDR2 is FQNNGV. Germline trimming cut 2 bases from V and 5 bases from J; bases unmatched to any gene: 8. The CDR3 spans 15 residues. The DNA for the CDR3 is TGTGCCAGCAGCTTAAGTCGGGAGGGCCGAAACGAGCAGTACTTC. Its translation: CASSLSREGRNEQYF.

The V call is TRBV5-1, the J call TRBJ1-5; possible D gene TRBD1, 6 bases. The CDR3 contains 15 residues. Germline V lookup: CDR1 SGHRS, CDR2 YFSETQ. V gave up 0 bases and J gave up 1 base, with 8 bases separating them. CDR3 residues: CASSLEGGSNQPQHF. The CDR3 DNA follows: TGCGCCAGCAGCTTGGAGGGGGGGAGCAATCAGCCCCAGCATTTT. The full variable domain, in which reference TRBV5-1 and TRBJ1-5 provide the parts outside the CDR3, is KAGVTQTPRYLIKTRGQQVTLSCSPISGHRSVSWYQQTPGQGLQFLFEYFSETQRNKGNFPGRFSGRQFSNSRSEMNVSTLELGDSALYLCASSLEGGSNQPQHFGDGTRLSIL.

This clone was seen a single time. V usage is TRBV28 and J usage is TRBJ2-3, with TRBD2 identical over 8 bases. The CDR3 consists of 15 residues. Germline-derived CDR1 and CDR2 are MDHEN and SYDVKM. V dropped 7 bases and J dropped 0; count of bases not matched to a gene: 6. The chain's CDR3 is CASTSGGLSTDTQYF. The CDR3 nucleotides are TGTGCCAGCACCTCGGGAGGGTTAAGCACAGATACGCAGTATTTT. Full variable domain (rest looked up from reference TRBV28 and TRBJ2-3): DVKVTQSSRYLVKRTGEKVFLECVQDMDHENMFWYRQDPGLGLRLIYFSYDVKMKEKGDIPEGYSVSREKKERFSLILESASTNQTSMYLCASTSGGLSTDTQYFGPGTRLTVL.

This clone has only one observation. The V gene is TRBV7-2, the J gene TRBJ2-3; 7 bases fit TRBD2. Per germline, CDR1 SGHTA and CDR2 FQGNSA. CDR3 length: 16 residues. V was pared by 1 base and J by 0 bases, with 4 bases of the junction left unmatched. This CDR3 reads CASSLGVSGSTDTQYF. In nucleotides, the CDR3 is TGTGCCAGCAGCTTAGGGGTTAGCGGGAGCACAGATACGCAGTATTTT.

V usage is TRBV5-8 and J usage is TRBJ2-4; TRBD1 matches at 7 bases. V was clipped by 1 base and J by 8 bases; unmatched bases: 6. Germline V gene data show CDR1 as SGHTS and CDR2 as YDEGEE. The CDR3 is 14 residues long. The DNA of the CDR3 is TGTGCCAGCAGCTTGAAGGGGGCGTTGGACATTCAGTACTTC. Amino acids: CASSLKGALDIQYF.

V usage is TRBV15 and J usage is TRBJ2-1; 12 bases align to TRBD2. CDR3 size: 19 residues. V shed 1 base and J 9 bases; nucleotides not matched to a gene: 16. The germline V gene has CDR1 LNHNV and CDR2 YYDKDF (reference sequence). The CDR3 spells CATSRGGALAGGRESEQFF. The CDR3, as DNA: TGTGCCACCAGCAGAGGAGGGGCACTAGCGGGAGGACGAGAGAGTGAGCAGTTCTTC. The full variable domain, its missing parts supplied by reference TRBV15 and TRBJ2-1, is DAMVIQNPRYQVTQFGKPVTLSCSQTLNHNVMYWYQQKSSQAPKLLFHYYDKDFNNEADTPDNFQSRRPNTSFCFLDIRSPGLGDTAMYLCATSRGGALAGGRESEQFFGPGTRLTVL.

This chain connects TRBV27 to TRBJ2-2; the match to TRBD2 covers 8 bases. Per germline, CDR1 MNHEY and CDR2 SMNVEV (reference sequence). The J segment lost 5 bases and the V segment lost 5 bases, leaving 7 bases of the junction unmatched. CDR3 length: 15 residues. The CDR3, as DNA: TGTGCCAGCAGTCTCTGGACTAGCCAAACCGGGGAGCTGTTTTTT. This gives the protein CASSLWTSQTGELFF.

The chain is built from TRBV9 and TRBJ2-2, with 7 bases matching TRBD2. Germline V CDR1 and CDR2: SGDLS, YYNGEE. The CDR3 runs 16 residues. The ends lost 1 base at V and 7 bases at J; junction bases unmatched: 10. CDR3 amino acids: CASSVSSGNSGGELFF. The CDR3 DNA follows: TGTGCCAGCAGCGTAAGCAGCGGGAATTCGGGCGGGGAGCTGTTTTTT.

This chain uses TRBV28 with TRBJ1-3; weak D call: TRBD1 (5 bases). CDR1 and CDR2 (germline): MDHEN, SYDVKM. The CDR3 is 16 amino acids. Trimming shortened V by 4 bases and J by 2 bases, and 15 bases separated the two germline ends. In nucleotides, the CDR3 is TGTGCCAGCAGTTCTGGGGGAGGGTTTACTGGAAACACCATATATTTT. It is translated as CASSSGGGFTGNTIYF.

This clone occurred once. The V call is TRBV5-1, the J call TRBJ2-7; maybe TRBD2 (6 bases). Germline CDR1 reads SGHRS; CDR2 reads YFSETQ. There are 16 residues in the CDR3. V lost 4 bases and J lost 6, with 23 bases in between. As DNA, the CDR3 is TGCGCCAGCAGCCCCCGATCGGGACTCACCGCCTCCGAGCAGTACTTC. It codes for CASSPRSGLTASEQYF.

The chain combines TRBV6-5 with TRBJ1-4, with a weak D call TRBD1 (5 bases). Trimming took 6 bases from V and 8 from J, leaving 16 bases between them. The CDR3 is made up of 14 amino acids. Germline V gene data show CDR1 as MNHEY and CDR2 as SVGAGI. The CDR3 nucleotides are TGTGCCAGCAGCTCAAGGGGAGGAGGCGAAAAACTGTTTTTT. This sequence encodes CASSSRGGGEKLFF.

V and J are TRBV24-1 and TRBJ1-5; unclear D gene. Per germline, CDR1 KGHDR and CDR2 SFDVKD. The CDR3 contains 14 residues. The V end lost 4 bases, the J end lost 0 bases, and 6 bases lay between the germline ends. CDR3 DNA: TGTGCCACCAGTGACACTTATAGCAATCAGCCCCAGCATTTT. Encoded protein: CATSDTYSNQPQHF.

The rearrangement joins TRBV9 to TRBJ2-3; D perhaps matches TRBD2 (6 bases). V lost 0 bases and J lost 2, with 13 bases in between. Germline CDR1 and CDR2: SGDLS and YYNGEE. The CDR3 loop spans 16 amino acids. CDR3 bases: TGTGCCAGCAGCGTAGGGGGTAGCGGCCCCACAGATACGCAGTATTTT. The encoded protein is CASSVGGSGPTDTQYF.